One and the same sample provided the 5 T cell receptor beta chains below, sequenced in a study of cytomegalovirus exposure and HLA in healthy donors. The study ran its PCR with 60 Vbeta and 13 Jbeta primers. Here immunoSEQ multiplex PCR was the method, and the copy in TCRdb shows in-frame clones only, minus some. Altogether 85,000 to 130,000 clones are present, approximately 80% being singletons, with the ten largest covering 1.5% to 2%. The sample consisted of PBMCs. These receptor sequences come from a woman aged 40 to 49 in good health and CMV-seronegative.

The rearrangement links TRBV4-1 to TRBJ2-7; D is possibly TRBD1 (6 bases). The V end was cut by 1 base, the J end by 1 base, with 11 bases between. The CDR3 is 15 residues long. Germline lookup yields CDR1 MGHRA and CDR2 YSYEKL. The CDR3 region has the DNA TGCGCCAGCAGCCAAGGCAGGGGCCAGTCCTACGAGCAGTACTTC. Translating it yields CASSQGRGQSYEQYF.

This clone was seen more than once but under ten times. This chain connects TRBV4-3 to TRBJ1-4, with TRBD1 as a possible D gene (5 bases). Germline CDR1 and CDR2: LGHNA and YSLEER. The CDR3 spans 13 residues. V was trimmed by 0 bases and J by 13 bases, leaving 12 bases between them. DNA for the CDR3: TGCGCCAGCAGCCAAGACTTAGGGGATGCACTGTTTTTT. Translated: CASSQDLGDALFF.

This chain links TRBV30 with TRBJ2-7, with D tentatively TRBD1 (5 bases). The V end was cut by 5 bases, the J end by 3 bases, with 20 bases between. This CDR3 region has 15 residues. Germline V CDR1 and CDR2: GTSNPN, SVGIG (reference sequence). In DNA, the CDR3 is TGTGCCTGGGAAAAGATCAGGGTTCAAAGCTACGAGCAGTACTTC. Translation: CAWEKIRVQSYEQYF.

V and J are TRBV29-1 and TRBJ2-3; TRBD2 might be the D (7 bases). V was cut by 3 bases and J by 2 bases, with 27 bases left in between. CDR1 and CDR2 (germline): SQVTM, ANQGSEA. This CDR3 contains 19 residues. In DNA form, the CDR3 reads TGCAGCGTTGACGGGACCAAAAGCTGGGGGGGGCCCCTCACAGATACGCAGTATTTT. Translated: CSVDGTKSWGGPLTDTQYF.

The chain joins TRBV19 to TRBJ2-1; TRBD2 matches 8 bases. CDR3 size: 15 residues. V shed 3 bases, J shed 7 bases, and the junction held 8 bases outside the gene matches. CDR1 and CDR2 from the germline V gene are LNHDA and SQIVND (reference sequence). CDR3 loop: CASSITSGRGNEQFF. CDR3 in DNA: TGTGCCAGTAGTATTACCAGCGGGAGAGGAAATGAGCAGTTCTTC.